The clone carrying this T cell receptor (beta chain) was seen only a few times. TCRdb fed the 5' RACE reads into MiXCR, producing one record per CDR3 protein. The table includes around 480,000 distinct CDR3 sequences, over 11% detected once. This CDR3 spans 14 amino acids. The V and J ends lost 2 bases and 6 bases respectively, with 11 bases between them. Germline CDR1 and CDR2: MNHEY and SVGAGI. The source of the sample is a study of identical twins. The same specimen was also included in a second study, on yellow fever vaccine responses in identical twins.

The origin of this receptor is a woman between 18 and 29 years old in good health. V usage is TRBV6-5 and J usage is TRBJ1-5; possible D gene TRBD1, 5 bases. The sequenced sample consisted of CD4+ T cells sorted from blood. CDR3 amino acids: CASSYGAGIQPQHF. In DNA form, the CDR3 reads TGTGCCAGCAGTTACGGGGCAGGGATTCAGCCCCAGCATTTT.